The 20 T cell receptor beta chains presented below share a single source sample, sequenced in a study of T cell responses to AZD1222 COVID-19 vaccine. This table comes from immunoSEQ multiplex PCR, and its TCRdb copy is limited to in-frame clones, with some not included. The sample carries 100,000 to 150,000 clones, 93% recorded once. This sample comprised peripheral blood, obtained on day 0 of AZD1222 vaccination. These receptors all come from an adult in good health.

The CDR3 sequence is CASSLYGNEQFF. Written as DNA, the CDR3 is TGTGCCAGCAGCTTATACGGTAATGAGCAGTTCTTC. The chain carries TRBV7-3 and TRBJ2-1, with D unresolved. There are 12 residues in the CDR3. The germline V gene has CDR1 SGHTA and CDR2 FQGTGA. V was clipped by 2 bases and J by 7 bases, with 6 bases between them.

The CDR3 spells CASGAGGPTDTQYF. The CDR3 coding sequence is TGTGCCAGCGGAGCGGGAGGCCCCACAGATACGCAGTATTTT. This sequence joins TRBV7-3 and TRBJ2-3; 9 bases match TRBD2. Germline V gives CDR1 SGHTA, CDR2 FQGTGA. The V segment lost 8 bases and the J segment 2 bases; nucleotides outside the gene matches: 5. The CDR3 sequence is 14 residues long.

The J gene is TRBJ1-2, the V gene TRBV9, with 9 bases identical to TRBD1. The CDR3 extends over 14 amino acids. The V gene end was trimmed by 3 bases and the J gene end by 6 bases; junction bases not matched to a gene: 6. CDR1 and CDR2 (germline): SGDLS, YYNGEE. For the CDR3, the DNA is TGTGCCAGCAGCGCCGGCTGGACAGGGGATGGCTACACCTTC. Its protein product is CASSAGWTGDGYTF.

The gene calls are TRBV5-1 and TRBJ2-3; TRBD2 aligns across 12 bases. CDR1 is SGHRS and CDR2 is YFSETQ in the germline V gene. The CDR3 totals 16 residues. V gave up 4 bases and J gave up 6 bases; unmatched junction bases: 9. The CDR3 DNA follows: TGCGCCAGCAGCACGGGACTAGCGGGTGCCGGGGATACGCAGTATTTT. It translates to CASSTGLAGAGDTQYF.

The rearrangement uses TRBV7-3 and TRBJ2-2; the match to TRBD1 covers 8 bases. V was pared by 4 bases and J by 5 bases, with 6 bases of the junction left unmatched. Germline V lookup: CDR1 SGHTA, CDR2 FQGTGA. This CDR3 contains 15 residues. The CDR3 is CASSSTGGFTGELFF. CDR3 in DNA: TGTGCCAGCAGCTCCACAGGGGGTTTTACCGGGGAGCTGTTTTTT.

The genes are TRBV11-3 and TRBJ1-1; TRBD1 might be the D (5 bases). The germline V gene encodes CDR1 SGHNT and CDR2 YENEEA. V lost 5 bases and J lost 1, with 8 bases in between. The CDR3 is 13 amino acids. The CDR3 region is CASSPQGNTEAFF. The CDR3 nucleotides are TGTGCCAGCAGCCCCCAGGGGAACACTGAAGCTTTCTTT.

This sequence joins TRBV6-5 and TRBJ2-2; D unresolved. Trimming shortened V by 6 bases and J by 5 bases, and 4 bases separated the two germline ends. CDR1 is MNHEY, CDR2 SVGAGI, per germline. CDR3 length: 11 amino acids. CDR3 sequence reads: CASSQTGELFF. The CDR3 nucleotides read TGTGCCAGCAGCCAGACCGGGGAGCTGTTTTTT.

This chain joins TRBV29-1 and TRBJ1-1; the match to TRBD1 covers 10 bases. Germline trimming cut 4 bases from V and 10 bases from J; bases unmatched to any gene: 12. Per germline, CDR1 SQVTM and CDR2 ANQGSEA. The CDR3 extends over 14 amino acids. The CDR3 nucleotides read TGCAGCGTTGTGGGGGGACAGGGGACTCCGTCAGCTTTCTTT. Translated, it gives CSVVGGQGTPSAFF.

This rearrangement joins TRBV5-8 to TRBJ1-2; no firm D call. The V end was cut by 7 bases, the J end by 4 bases, with 20 bases between. The CDR3 has 15 residues. Germline V CDR1 and CDR2: SGHTS, YDEGEE. CDR3 nucleotide sequence: TGTGCCAGCGCCCAGGAAGGATCTTGGGGCTATGGCTACACCTTC. It specifies CASAQEGSWGYGYTF.

Written as DNA, the CDR3 is TGTGCCAGCAGGAATTCCAACAGGGGACAAGAGACCCAGTACTTC. Its translation: CASRNSNRGQETQYF. The chain is built from TRBV6-5 and TRBJ2-5; 7 bases are a match to TRBD1. This CDR3 contains 15 residues. In germline, CDR1 is MNHEY, CDR2 SVGAGI. V dropped 6 bases and J dropped 2; count of bases not matched to a gene: 9.

V usage is TRBV7-2 and J usage is TRBJ1-6; D remains ambiguous. The germline gives CDR1 SGHTA, CDR2 FQGNSA. Trimming shortened V by 5 bases and J by 8 bases, and 19 bases separated the two germline ends. The CDR3 length is 16 residues. The CDR3 sequence: CASSREHGRPDSPLHF. The CDR3 nucleotides are TGTGCCAGCAGCCGCGAGCACGGACGACCCGATTCACCCCTCCACTTT.

The rearrangement joins TRBV24-1 to TRBJ1-2; tentative D call: TRBD1 (6 bases). In germline, CDR1 is KGHDR, CDR2 SFDVKD. Trimming removed 3 bases from V and 3 bases from J, with 13 bases in between. The CDR3 spans 15 residues. CDR3 in amino acids: CATSDRIQGDYGYTF. DNA for the CDR3: TGTGCCACCAGTGATCGAATACAGGGTGACTATGGCTACACCTTC.

The chain couples TRBV27 to TRBJ2-5; 8 positions agree with TRBD1. Germline CDR1 is MNHEY and CDR2 is SMNVEV (reference sequence). This CDR3 is 15 amino acids long. J was trimmed by 5 bases and V by 6 bases; bases with no gene match: 11. CDR3: CASSPWTGRAETQYF. DNA of the CDR3: TGTGCCAGCAGCCCCTGGACAGGGAGAGCCGAGACCCAGTACTTC.

In its sample, this clone was seen once. The chain carries TRBV14 and TRBJ2-7; D perhaps matches TRBD2 (6 bases). The CDR3 covers 13 residues. V was cut by 0 bases and J by 6 bases, with 9 bases left in between. In germline, CDR1 is SGHDN, CDR2 FVKESK. Written as DNA, the CDR3 is TGTGCCAGCAGCCAAGATCCGCGGGGCGAGCAGTACTTC. Amino acids: CASSQDPRGEQYF.

V and J are TRBV19 and TRBJ1-5; the D gene is possibly TRBD1 (6 bases). V shed 6 bases and J shed 2 bases, with 11 bases lying between them. CDR1 and CDR2 from the germline V gene are LNHDA and SQIVND (reference sequence). The CDR3 contains 14 residues. The CDR3 region is CASRGGLGNQPQHF. CDR3 nucleotide sequence: TGTGCCAGTAGAGGGGGGTTGGGCAATCAGCCCCAGCATTTT. The full variable domain, in which reference TRBV19 and TRBJ1-5 provide the parts outside the CDR3, is DGGITQSPKYLFRKEGQNVTLSCEQNLNHDAMYWYRQDPGQGLRLIYYSQIVNDFQKGDIAEGYSVSREKKESFPLTVTSAQKNPTAFYLCASRGGLGNQPQHFGDGTRLSIL.

The genes are TRBV7-3 and TRBJ2-1, with 8 bases identical to TRBD2. The CDR3 contains 15 residues. Looked up from germline, CDR1 is SGHTA and CDR2 is FQGTGA. The trim removed 3 bases at V and 9 bases at J, leaving 10 bases unmatched. The CDR3 bases are TGTGCCAGCAGCTTTACTAGCGGCAGTCTCGGTGAGCAGTTCTTC. Its protein product is CASSFTSGSLGEQFF.

V and J are TRBV7-9 and TRBJ1-1, with D hard to call. The germline V gene has CDR1 SEHNR and CDR2 FQNEAQ (reference sequence). The V and J ends lost 3 bases and 3 bases respectively, with 8 bases between them. CDR3 size: 13 residues. Written as DNA, the CDR3 is TGTGCCAGCAGCTTCAGTTCGTACACTGAAGCTTTCTTT. The encoded protein is CASSFSSYTEAFF.

The rearrangement uses TRBV21-1 and TRBJ2-3; TRBD2 reflects the table's D call only, with no check against the DNA. TRBV21-1 is listed as a pseudogene. This CDR3 has 15 amino acids. The CDR3 DNA reads as TGTGCCAGCAGGGATACTAGCGGGTGCACAGATACGCAGTATTTT. It encodes CASRDTSGCTDTQYF.

V usage is TRBV12-3 or TRBV12-4 and J usage is TRBJ1-2, with D maybe TRBD1 (5 bases). The V and J ends lost 4 bases and 10 bases respectively, with 13 bases between them. The CDR3 is made up of 12 amino acids. The CDR3 reads CASSSPQGAYTF. CDR3 DNA sequence: TGTGCCAGCAGTTCCCCTCAGGGAGCCTACACCTTC.

This chain uses TRBV28 with TRBJ2-5; D is unclear. Trimming took 4 bases from V and 5 from J, leaving 5 bases between them. This CDR3 comprises 11 residues. CDR1 and CDR2 (germline): MDHEN, SYDVKM. The CDR3 is CASSYRETQYF. The CDR3 DNA follows: TGTGCCAGCAGTTATAGGGAGACCCAGTACTTC.